These 26 T cell receptor beta chains were sequenced from one sample in a study of low-dose radiotherapy and immunotherapy resistance in tumors. Time point described: after trial treatment. As for treatment: LDRT plus nivolumab, ipilimumab, low-dose cyclophosphamide and aspirin (RACIN trial). Primers targeting TRAV and TRBV primed first-strand cDNA, covering alpha and beta chains. With a constant-region primer and a V-primer adapter, TCRs were subjected to 20 PCR cycles of amplification. TCRdb used MiXCR to reprocess the reads, holding one entry per CDR3 protein. This sample has just over 90,000 distinct CDR3 sequences, with roughly 20% found just once. Sequencing used PBMCs, obtained after low-dose radiotherapy plus immunotherapy. The source of these receptors is a female donor with ovarian cancer.

The V and J genes are TRBV12-3 or TRBV12-4 and TRBJ1-6; 7 nucleotides match TRBD1. V dropped 3 bases and J dropped 5; count of bases not matched to a gene: 4. The CDR3 totals 15 residues. CDR3 in DNA: TGTGCCAGCAGTTTGGAGGGGGCGAATAATTCACCCCTCCACTTT. Protein: CASSLEGANNSPLHF.

The chain carries TRBV4-3 and TRBJ2-1; D unresolved. This CDR3 spans 16 amino acids. V was cut by 3 bases and J by 0 bases, with 12 bases left in between. Germline CDR1 reads LGHNA; CDR2 reads YSLEER. In nucleotides, the CDR3 is TGCGCCAGCAGCCAGGAACACATGAGCTCCTACAATGAGCAGTTCTTC. Translation gives CASSQEHMSSYNEQFF.

This clonotype was counted many times. V and J are TRBV5-1 and TRBJ2-1; possibly TRBD2 for D (5 bases). This CDR3 has 15 residues. V lost 3 bases, J lost 8 bases, and 18 bases lay in between. Germline V gives CDR1 SGHRS, CDR2 YFSETQ. The CDR3 region has the DNA TGCGCCAGCAGCTCCTCCGGGAACCGTGGGGATGAGCAGTTCTTC. Its protein product is CASSSSGNRGDEQFF.

This clonotype was found many times. The genes are TRBV11-2 and TRBJ2-1; TRBD2 matches 9 bases. There are 15 residues in the CDR3. Trimming took 4 bases from V and 5 from J; bases not matched to a gene: 6. Germline CDR1 SGHAT, CDR2 FQNNGV. CDR3 region: CASSWTSEPNNEQFF. CDR3 sequence (DNA): TGTGCCAGCAGCTGGACTAGCGAGCCGAACAATGAGCAGTTCTTC.

This clonotype was seen repeatedly, ten times or more. The chain links TRBV6-6 to TRBJ2-6; 12 nucleotides line up with TRBD1. Trimming at V came to 2 bases and at J to 3 bases, leaving 5 bases not matched to a gene. CDR3 length equals 18 residues. The V gene's germline CDR1 is MNHNY and CDR2 SVGAGI (reference sequence). CDR3 in DNA: TGTGCCAGCAGTTACGGGACAGGGGGCATTTATGGGGCCAACGTCCTGACTTTC. Its translation: CASSYGTGGIYGANVLTF.

This clonotype occurred many times. The gene calls are TRBV5-6 and TRBJ1-1; D unclear. Germline values: CDR1 SGHDT, CDR2 YYEEEE. V was trimmed by 0 bases and J by 0 bases, leaving 9 bases between them. The CDR3 covers 15 residues. The CDR3 DNA sequence: TGTGCCAGCAGCTTGGAGATGGTCATGAACACTGAAGCTTTCTTT. As protein: CASSLEMVMNTEAFF.

This chain connects TRBV20-1 to TRBJ2-7; D remains ambiguous. CDR3 size: 11 residues. CDR1 is DFQATT, CDR2 SNEGSKA, per germline (reference sequence). Trimming left V 3 bases short and J 3 bases short, with 6 bases between. The CDR3 DNA reads TGCAGTGCTAGCCCCAGCTACGAGCAGTACTTC. Protein product: CSASPSYEQYF.

This clonotype appeared once. The gene calls are TRBV18 and TRBJ2-2, with 8 bases matching TRBD1. The CDR3 consists of 16 residues. Germline lookup yields CDR1 KGHSH and CDR2 LQKENI. V shed 2 bases and J 5 bases; nucleotides not matched to a gene: 7. Here the CDR3 DNA reads TGTGCCAGCTCACCATCGCGACAGGGGAGGACCGGGGAGCTGTTTTTT. This sequence encodes CASSPSRQGRTGELFF.

Ten or more counts support this clonotype. V and J are TRBV5-6 and TRBJ2-7, with 10 bases that match TRBD2. CDR1 is SGHDT, CDR2 YYEEEE, per germline. The CDR3 loop spans 15 amino acids. V lost 0 bases, J lost 4 bases, and 4 bases stayed unmatched. CDR3 nucleotide sequence: TGTGCCAGCAGCTTGGGGCTAGCGGGGGAATACGAGCAGTACTTC. Its protein product is CASSLGLAGEYEQYF.

This clonotype was counted ten times or more. The chain uses TRBV18 and TRBJ2-3, with D possibly being TRBD1 (7 bases). This CDR3 region has 16 residues. V lost 3 bases to trimming and J lost 0 bases, with 13 bases between them. Per the germline V gene, CDR1 is KGHSH and CDR2 is LQKENI. For the CDR3, the DNA is TGTGCCAGCTCACCCCGGGAGACAGGGAGCACAGATACGCAGTATTTT. Protein: CASSPRETGSTDTQYF.

In this sample, this clonotype turned up a few times. The genes are TRBV20-1 and TRBJ2-7; the D is unclear. CDR1 and CDR2 from the germline V gene are DFQATT and SNEGSKA (reference sequence). V was shortened by 5 bases and J by 2 bases, with 13 bases between the two germline ends. The CDR3 has 13 residues. The CDR3: CSAGDEEPYEQYF. The CDR3 bases are TGCAGTGCTGGCGATGAGGAGCCCTACGAGCAGTACTTC.

Turning to this clonotype: A much bigger clone sits one base away, suggesting this may be a read error. V gene TRBV28 combines with J gene TRBJ1-6; 7 nucleotides agree with TRBD1. Per the germline V gene, CDR1 is MDHEN and CDR2 is SYDVKM. The length of the CDR3 is 15 residues. In DNA form, the CDR3 reads TGTGCCAGCAGCCTCCAACAGGGGTATAATTCACCCCTCCTCTTT. Translation gives CASSLQQGYNSPLLF.

This rearrangement joins TRBV6-2 or TRBV6-3 to TRBJ2-7; D gene uncertain. The CDR3 runs to 17 residues. V was cut by 6 bases and J by 2 bases, with 23 bases left in between. CDR1 MNHEY and CDR2 SVGEGT come from the germline V gene. CDR3 protein: CASSLVARATGPYEQYF. The CDR3 DNA reads TGTGCCAGCAGCCTTGTCGCCCGGGCTACCGGTCCCTACGAGCAGTACTTC.

This clonotype came up many times. The rearrangement uses TRBV29-1 and TRBJ2-6, with D tentatively TRBD1 (7 bases). The CDR3 has 15 residues. Germline CDR1 SQVTM, CDR2 ANQGSEA. Trimming shortened V by 3 bases and J by 2 bases, and 11 bases separated the two germline ends. CDR3 loop: CSVEAGGTGANVLTF. The CDR3 region has the DNA TGCAGCGTTGAGGCAGGGGGGACTGGGGCCAACGTCCTGACTTTC.

This clonotype was observed many times. The chain carries TRBV28 and TRBJ2-3, with D perhaps being TRBD1 or TRBD2 (5 bases each). This CDR3 is 15 amino acids long. V was cut by 8 bases and J by 0 bases, with 15 bases left in between. Germline V CDR1 and CDR2: MDHEN, SYDVKM. The CDR3 here is CASPPTGRSTDTQYF. DNA for the CDR3: TGTGCCAGCCCGCCGACGGGGCGTAGCACAGATACGCAGTATTTT. The variable domain in full, with the rest retrieved from reference TRBV28 and TRBJ2-3, is DVKVTQSSRYLVKRTGEKVFLECVQDMDHENMFWYRQDPGLGLRLIYFSYDVKMKEKGDIPEGYSVSREKKERFSLILESASTNQTSMYLCASPPTGRSTDTQYFGPGTRLTVL.

This clonotype was recorded many times. This chain uses TRBV7-2 with TRBJ2-3, with D uncertain. CDR1 and CDR2 from the germline V gene are SGHTA and FQGNSA. V was pared by 0 bases and J by 0 bases, with 7 bases between. CDR3 length equals 15 residues. The CDR3 coding sequence is TGTGCCAGCAGCTTAGCGTGGGGTAGCACAGATACGCAGTATTTT. Translated: CASSLAWGSTDTQYF.

Turning to this clonotype: This is likely an artifact of a read error, given a far larger clone one base away. No DNA is shown, since the ends of the CDR3 on it are uncertain; the CDR3 is the one TCRdb lists. V and J are TRBV6-2 or TRBV6-3 and TRBJ1-1; the D call TRBD1 from the table was never checked on the DNA. Germline-derived CDR1 and CDR2 are MNHEY and SVGEGT. The CDR3 length equals 13 residues, ends included. CDR3 region: CASSYSWGGGTFF.

This clonotype came up a few times. V usage is TRBV20-1 and J usage is TRBJ2-5; 11 bases line up with TRBD2. Germline assignment: CDR1 DFQATT and CDR2 SNEGSKA (reference sequence). The CDR3 spans 16 residues. Trimming at V came to 2 bases and at J to 4 bases, leaving 9 bases not matched to a gene. For the CDR3, the DNA is TGCAGTGCTAGACGGGAACTAGCGGGAGTCAGAGAGACCCAGTACTTC. This encodes CSARRELAGVRETQYF.

The sample holds many counts of this clonotype. The V call is TRBV29-1, the J call TRBJ2-7; tentatively, D is TRBD1 (6 bases). Germline assignment: CDR1 SQVTM and CDR2 ANQGSEA. The V and J ends lost 7 bases and 3 bases respectively, with 16 bases between them. The CDR3 contains 13 residues. The DNA for the CDR3 is TGCAGCGCGAGGACAGCAGGCTACTACGAGCAGTACTTC. The encoded protein is CSARTAGYYEQYF.

This clonotype has a count of ten or more. This sequence joins TRBV6-6 and TRBJ2-7; D is unclear. The V gene lost 6 bases and the J gene lost 2 bases, with 8 bases spanning the gap. Germline CDR1 and CDR2: MNHNY and SVGAGI (reference sequence). There are 12 residues in the CDR3. The CDR3 DNA follows: TGTGCCAGCAGGGACGGACCCTACGAGCAGTACTTC. This translates into CASRDGPYEQYF.

This clonotype was counted many times. The rearrangement uses TRBV6-1 and TRBJ2-1; maybe TRBD1 (6 bases). CDR3 length equals 16 residues. Trimming shortened V by 1 base and J by 6 bases, and 16 bases separated the two germline ends. Germline CDR1 and CDR2: MNHNS and SASEGT. The CDR3 spells CASSEGRDNIRNEQFF. The CDR3 DNA follows: TGTGCCAGCAGTGAAGGCCGGGACAATATACGCAATGAGCAGTTCTTC.

This clonotype was observed many times. This chain links TRBV28 with TRBJ2-2; D perhaps matches TRBD1 (5 bases). The length of the CDR3 is 15 residues. The germline V gene has CDR1 MDHEN and CDR2 SYDVKM. The V and J ends lost 8 bases and 5 bases respectively, with 18 bases between them. CDR3 amino acids: CASGVGAPGTGELFF. For the CDR3, the DNA is TGTGCCAGCGGAGTTGGGGCCCCCGGGACCGGGGAGCTGTTTTTT.

In its sample, this clonotype was seen many times. V and J are TRBV6-2 or TRBV6-3 and TRBJ2-7; D not resolved. CDR3 length equals 17 residues. Germline V CDR1 and CDR2: MNHEY, SVGEGT. Deletions cut 6 bases from V and 0 bases from J, with 21 bases between. Written as DNA, the CDR3 is TGTGCCAGCAGGGCCCTTACACTGACTCATTCCTCCTACGAGCAGTACTTC. It yields the protein CASRALTLTHSSYEQYF.

V gene TRBV6-2 or TRBV6-3 combines with J gene TRBJ2-7; the D gene is possibly TRBD1 (5 bases). V gave up 0 bases and J gave up 6 bases, with 9 bases separating them. The CDR3 sequence is 13 residues long. Germline V CDR1 and CDR2: MNHEY, SVGEGT. CDR3 loop: CASSYSRRGEQYF. The CDR3 coding sequence is TGTGCCAGCAGTTACTCTCGAAGGGGCGAGCAGTACTTC.

This clonotype was recorded many times. The J gene is TRBJ1-1, the V gene TRBV11-1, with TRBD1 matching 7 bases. The junction had 5 bases not matched to a gene; V was cut back by 5 bases and J by 2 bases. The V gene's germline CDR1 is SGHAT and CDR2 FQDESV (reference sequence). This CDR3 spans 14 amino acids. CDR3 coding DNA: TGTGCCAGCAGCGCACAGGGGTTTAACACTGAAGCTTTCTTT. Amino acid sequence: CASSAQGFNTEAFF.

This clonotype was seen only a few times. The rearrangement links TRBV27 to TRBJ2-7; a possible D gene is TRBD1 (5 bases). The CDR3 is 15 amino acids. V was pared by 0 bases and J by 4 bases, with 13 bases between. Germline CDR1 reads MNHEY; CDR2 reads SMNVEV (reference sequence). As DNA, the CDR3 is TGTGCCAGCAGTTTATCTCGCGACAGCCCGTACGAGCAGTACTTC. This encodes CASSLSRDSPYEQYF.